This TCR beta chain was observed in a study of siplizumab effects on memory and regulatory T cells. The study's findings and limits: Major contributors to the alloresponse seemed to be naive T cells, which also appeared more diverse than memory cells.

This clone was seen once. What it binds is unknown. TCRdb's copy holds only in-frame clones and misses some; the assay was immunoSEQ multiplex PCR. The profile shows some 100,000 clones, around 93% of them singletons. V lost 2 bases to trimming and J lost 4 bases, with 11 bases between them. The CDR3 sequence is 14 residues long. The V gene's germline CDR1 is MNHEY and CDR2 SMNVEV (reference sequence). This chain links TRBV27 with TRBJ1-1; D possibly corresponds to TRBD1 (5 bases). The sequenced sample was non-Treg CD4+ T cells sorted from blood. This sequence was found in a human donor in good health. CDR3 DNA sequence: TGTGCCAGCAGTTTAAGTTCGGGGGTCACTGAAGCTTTCTTT. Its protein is CASSLSSGVTEAFF.